This TCR beta chain was sequenced in a study of OX40 agonist ivuxolimab in advanced cancers. Overall study results and limits: Relative to CD4+, CD8+ T cells held more expanded clones on average.

The CDR3 is 17 amino acids. Germline V gene lookup returns CDR1 ENHRY and CDR2 SYGVKD. J lost 6 bases, V lost 2 bases, and 9 bases had no gene match. Assay used: immunoSEQ multiplex PCR; TCRdb lists only in-frame clones, some missing. The data hold about 38,000 clones, with around four fifths observed a single time. This clone was detected once. Its antigen is still unknown. V and J are TRBV10-3 and TRBJ2-5; TRBD2 matches at 13 bases. The sequence derives from an adult with an advanced solid tumor such as melanoma, head and neck, liver or kidney cancer. Sequencing was performed on CD4+ or CD8+ T cells sorted from blood, taken in a trial of the OX40 agonist ivuxolimab. CDR3 DNA sequence: TGTGCCATCAGTGAGGGTACTAGCGGGAGGGCCGAGAAGACCCAGTACTTC. It is translated as CAISEGTSGRAEKTQYF.